This note documents a single TCR beta chain sequence. Trimming took off 7 bases at V and 2 bases at J, with 16 bases between the two ends. The CDR3 has 15 residues. CDR1 SNHLY and CDR2 FYNNEI come from the germline V gene. These data come from a study of cytomegalovirus exposure and HLA in healthy donors. Some clones are missing from TCRdb's copy, which holds only in-frame ones; the method was immunoSEQ multiplex PCR. The sample shows fewer than 90,000 clones, approximately 95% of them seen only once. The TCR originated in a man aged 18 to 29 in good health and CMV-seropositive. Sequencing was carried out using PBMCs. This chain links TRBV2 with TRBJ2-3; no clear D gene. CDR3 residues: CASTNPGRYTDTQYF. The DNA of the CDR3 is TGTGCCAGCACCAACCCAGGCCGCTACACAGATACGCAGTATTTT.